This entry is about one T cell receptor (beta chain). No antigen is known for it. TCRdb's copy holds only in-frame clones and misses some; the assay was immunoSEQ multiplex PCR. The sample lists 90,000 to 150,000 clones; about 88% were seen once. CDR3 size: 15 residues. Trimming took 6 bases from V and 5 from J, leaving 19 bases between them. Germline V gives CDR1 LNHDA, CDR2 SQIVND (reference sequence). The record originates from a study of T cell responses to AZD1222 COVID-19 vaccine. Findings of the study overall: White British people made up most donors, females outnumbered males, and clonal diversity was possibly underestimated. After two AZD1222 doses, spike-specific TCR breadth and depth rose versus day 0. Across spike, vaccine-associated CD4 TCRs were found, dominant at 160-218 and 743-854. The peak T cell response came first, and repertoires were sampled only after it.

The chain uses TRBV19 and TRBJ1-1; D is unresolved. The receptor comes from an adult who received the AZD1222 COVID-19 vaccine. Sequencing used peripheral blood, obtained 28 days after the second AZD1222 dose. The CDR3 DNA follows: TGTGCCAGTAGAGAGGGCGAGCCGATCGGGACTGAAGCTTTCTTT. It specifies CASREGEPIGTEAFF.